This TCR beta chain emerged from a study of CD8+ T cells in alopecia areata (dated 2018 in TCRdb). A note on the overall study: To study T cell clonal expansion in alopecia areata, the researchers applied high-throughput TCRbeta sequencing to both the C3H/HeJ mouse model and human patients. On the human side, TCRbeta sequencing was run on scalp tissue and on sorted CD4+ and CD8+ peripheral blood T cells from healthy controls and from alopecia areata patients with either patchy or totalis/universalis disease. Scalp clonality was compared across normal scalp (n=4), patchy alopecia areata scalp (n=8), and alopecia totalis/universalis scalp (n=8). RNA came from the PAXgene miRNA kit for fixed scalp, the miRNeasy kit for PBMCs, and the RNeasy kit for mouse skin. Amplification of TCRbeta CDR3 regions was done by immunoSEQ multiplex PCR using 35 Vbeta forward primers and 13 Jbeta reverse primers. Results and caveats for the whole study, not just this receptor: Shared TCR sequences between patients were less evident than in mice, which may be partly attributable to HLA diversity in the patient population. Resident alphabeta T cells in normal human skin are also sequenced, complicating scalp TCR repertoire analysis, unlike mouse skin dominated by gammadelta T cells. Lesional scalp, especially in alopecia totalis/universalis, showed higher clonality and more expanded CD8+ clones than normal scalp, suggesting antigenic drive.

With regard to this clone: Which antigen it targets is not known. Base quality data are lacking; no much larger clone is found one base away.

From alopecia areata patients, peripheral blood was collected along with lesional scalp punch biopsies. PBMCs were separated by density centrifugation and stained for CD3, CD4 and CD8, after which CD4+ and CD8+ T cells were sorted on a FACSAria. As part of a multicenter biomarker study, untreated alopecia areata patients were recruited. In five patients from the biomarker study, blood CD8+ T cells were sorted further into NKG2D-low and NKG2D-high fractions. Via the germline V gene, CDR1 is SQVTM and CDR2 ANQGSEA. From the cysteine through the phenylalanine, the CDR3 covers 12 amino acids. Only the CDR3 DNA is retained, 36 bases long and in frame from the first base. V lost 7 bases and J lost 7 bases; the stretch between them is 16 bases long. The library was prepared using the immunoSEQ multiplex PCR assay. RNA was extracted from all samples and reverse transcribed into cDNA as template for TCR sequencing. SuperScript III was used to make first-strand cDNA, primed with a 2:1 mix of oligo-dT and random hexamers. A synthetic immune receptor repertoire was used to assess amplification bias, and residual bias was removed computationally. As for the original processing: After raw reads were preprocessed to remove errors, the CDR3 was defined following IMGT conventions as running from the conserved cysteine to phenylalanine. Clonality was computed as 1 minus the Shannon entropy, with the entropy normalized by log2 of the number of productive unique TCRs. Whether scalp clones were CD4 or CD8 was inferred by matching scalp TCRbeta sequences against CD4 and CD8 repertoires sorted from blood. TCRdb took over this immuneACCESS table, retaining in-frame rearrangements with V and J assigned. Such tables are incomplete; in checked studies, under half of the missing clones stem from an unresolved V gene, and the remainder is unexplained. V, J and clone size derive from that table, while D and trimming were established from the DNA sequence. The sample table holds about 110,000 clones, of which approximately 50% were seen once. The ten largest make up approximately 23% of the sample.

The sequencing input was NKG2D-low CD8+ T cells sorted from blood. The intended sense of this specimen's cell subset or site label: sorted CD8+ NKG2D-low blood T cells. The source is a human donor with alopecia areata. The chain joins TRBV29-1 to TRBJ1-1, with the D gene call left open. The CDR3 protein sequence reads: CSAGPRDLEAFF. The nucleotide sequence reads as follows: TGCAGCGCCGGACCGAGGGATCTTGAAGCTTTCTTT.